This T cell receptor (beta chain) was sequenced in a study of blood T cell repertoires in COVID-19. Study as a whole: Donors in the United States, Italy and Spain gave samples during acute or convalescent COVID-19.

Authors' methods: Scientists estimated how many nucleated cells there were by amplifying reference gene primers. The assay was immunoSEQ multiplex PCR, and TCRdb's table has in-frame clones only and misses some. The V and J calls and the clone size are those of that table, but D and trimming were determined from the DNA. The repertoire consists of about 430,000 clones, with around 87% occurring once and the leading ten covering approximately 1%. Germline CDR1 reads MNHNY; CDR2 reads SVGAGI (reference sequence). V shed 9 bases, J shed 5 bases, and the junction held 12 bases outside the gene matches. The CDR3 spans 14 residues.

The source material was PBMCs or T cells enriched from blood (not recorded which). The chain employs TRBV6-6 and TRBJ2-7; 8 bases agree with TRBD1. This TCR was sampled from a woman in her thirties with acute COVID-19. The CDR3 DNA follows: TGTGCCAGTAATTCTCGGACAGGGCGGGACGAGCAGTACTTC. Its protein product is CASNSRTGRDEQYF.